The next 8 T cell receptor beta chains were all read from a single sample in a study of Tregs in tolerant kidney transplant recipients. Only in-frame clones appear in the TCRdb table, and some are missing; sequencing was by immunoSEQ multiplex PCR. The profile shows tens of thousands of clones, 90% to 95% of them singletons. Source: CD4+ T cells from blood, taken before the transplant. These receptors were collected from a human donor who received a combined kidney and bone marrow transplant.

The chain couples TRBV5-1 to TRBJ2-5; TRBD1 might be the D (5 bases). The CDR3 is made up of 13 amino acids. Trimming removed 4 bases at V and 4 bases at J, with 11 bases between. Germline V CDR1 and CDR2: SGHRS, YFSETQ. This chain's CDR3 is CASSLRVGETQYF. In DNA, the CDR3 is TGCGCCAGCAGCCTCAGGGTAGGAGAGACCCAGTACTTC.

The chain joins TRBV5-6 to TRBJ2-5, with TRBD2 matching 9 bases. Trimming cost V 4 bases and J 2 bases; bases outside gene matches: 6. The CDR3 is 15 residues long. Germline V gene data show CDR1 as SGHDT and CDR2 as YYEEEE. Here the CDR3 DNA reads TGTGCCAGCAGCAGGGGCGGGGGGGGGCAAGAGACCCAGTACTTC. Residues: CASSRGGGGQETQYF.

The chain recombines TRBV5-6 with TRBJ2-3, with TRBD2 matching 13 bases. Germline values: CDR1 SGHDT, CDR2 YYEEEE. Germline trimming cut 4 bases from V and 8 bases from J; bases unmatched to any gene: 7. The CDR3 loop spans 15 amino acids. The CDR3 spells CASSMTSGGQGTQYF. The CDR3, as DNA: TGTGCCAGCAGCATGACTAGCGGGGGGCAGGGTACGCAGTATTTT.

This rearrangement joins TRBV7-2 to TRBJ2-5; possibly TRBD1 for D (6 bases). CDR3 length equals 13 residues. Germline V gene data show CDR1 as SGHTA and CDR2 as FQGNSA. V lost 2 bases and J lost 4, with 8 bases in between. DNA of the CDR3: TGTGCCAGCAGCTTATCAGGGGTAGAGACCCAGTACTTC. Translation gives CASSLSGVETQYF.

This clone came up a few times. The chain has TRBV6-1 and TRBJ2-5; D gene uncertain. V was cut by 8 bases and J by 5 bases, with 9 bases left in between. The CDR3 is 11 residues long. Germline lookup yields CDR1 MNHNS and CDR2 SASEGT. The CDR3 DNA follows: TGTGCCAGCCTGGGCCGGGAGACCCAGTACTTC. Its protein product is CASLGRETQYF.

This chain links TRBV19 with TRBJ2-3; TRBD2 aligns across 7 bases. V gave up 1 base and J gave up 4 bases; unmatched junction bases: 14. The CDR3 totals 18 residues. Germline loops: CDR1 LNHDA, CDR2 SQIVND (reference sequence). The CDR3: CASSIGGYGGSLPDTQYF. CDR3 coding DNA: TGTGCCAGTAGTATAGGGGGCTACGGCGGGAGTCTCCCAGATACGCAGTATTTT. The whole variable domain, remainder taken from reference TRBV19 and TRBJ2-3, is DGGITQSPKYLFRKEGQNVTLSCEQNLNHDAMYWYRQDPGQGLRLIYYSQIVNDFQKGDIAEGYSVSREKKESFPLTVTSAQKNPTAFYLCASSIGGYGGSLPDTQYFGPGTRLTVL.

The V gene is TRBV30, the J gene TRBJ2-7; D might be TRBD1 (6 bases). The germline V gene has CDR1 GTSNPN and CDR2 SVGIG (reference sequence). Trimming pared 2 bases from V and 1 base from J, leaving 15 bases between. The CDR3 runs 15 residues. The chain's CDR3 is CAWSQGSSLSYEQYF. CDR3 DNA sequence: TGTGCCTGGAGTCAGGGGTCTTCCCTTTCCTACGAGCAGTACTTC.

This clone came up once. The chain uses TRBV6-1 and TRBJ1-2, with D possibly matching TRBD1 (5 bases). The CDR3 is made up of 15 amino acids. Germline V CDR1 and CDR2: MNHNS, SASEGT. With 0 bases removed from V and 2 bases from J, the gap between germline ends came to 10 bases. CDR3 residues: CASSEALRGNYGYTF. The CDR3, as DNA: TGTGCCAGCAGTGAAGCGCTTCGGGGGAACTATGGCTACACCTTC.